The 15 T cell receptor beta chains presented below share a single source sample, sequenced in a study of blood T cell repertoires in COVID-19. Produced via immunoSEQ multiplex PCR; TCRdb's table is partial and in-frame only. The sample records some 210,000 clones, roughly four fifths being singletons. The sample was peripheral blood. These receptors were collected from a woman aged 50 to 60 with active or convalescent COVID-19.

The chain couples TRBV5-1 to TRBJ2-1; no clear D. Germline assignment: CDR1 SGHRS and CDR2 YFSETQ. CDR3 length equals 15 residues. V lost 1 base and J 0 bases, leaving 8 bases between the germline ends. CDR3 amino acids: CASSLSESSYNEQFF. The CDR3 DNA is TGCGCCAGCAGCTTGTCGGAGAGCTCCTACAATGAGCAGTTCTTC.

The chain links TRBV30 to TRBJ2-4; tentative D call: TRBD2 (6 bases). Germline V CDR1 and CDR2: GTSNPN, SVGIG (reference sequence). CDR3 size: 17 residues. Trimming shortened V by 3 bases and J by 0 bases, and 18 bases separated the two germline ends. CDR3 bases: TGTGCCTGGAGGCAGGCAGGAGCGGGTATAGCCAAAAACATTCAGTACTTC. It translates to CAWRQAGAGIAKNIQYF.

The chain has TRBV5-6 and TRBJ1-6; 8 bases map to TRBD1. CDR1 and CDR2 from the germline V gene are SGHDT and YYEEEE. This CDR3 has 16 residues. Losses at the gene ends were 4 bases for V and 7 bases for J; bases not matched to a gene: 10. DNA of the CDR3: TGTGCCAGCAGCCCGAGGACAGGGTGGGGGAATTCACCCCTCCACTTT. Protein product: CASSPRTGWGNSPLHF.

The CDR3 nucleotides are TGCGCCAGCAGCTTATCGGGACAGGGGACTGAAAAACTGTTTTTT. Amino acid sequence: CASSLSGQGTEKLFF. This sequence joins TRBV5-1 and TRBJ1-4, with 10 positions matching TRBD1. Germline trimming cut 2 bases from V and 7 bases from J; bases unmatched to any gene: 5. The CDR3 covers 15 residues. The germline CDR1 and CDR2 sequences are SGHRS and YFSETQ.

The rearrangement joins TRBV29-1 to TRBJ2-1, with D perhaps matching TRBD2 (5 bases). This CDR3 has 14 residues. The V gene lost 5 bases and the J gene lost 0 bases, with 11 bases spanning the gap. Germline assignment: CDR1 SQVTM and CDR2 ANQGSEA. The CDR3 region is CSVNRRDSYNEQFF. The CDR3 nucleotides are TGCAGCGTTAACCGCCGGGACTCCTACAATGAGCAGTTCTTC.

This clone was picked up one time. This chain connects TRBV11-2 to TRBJ1-4; D is possibly TRBD1 (5 bases). Germline V lookup: CDR1 SGHAT, CDR2 FQNNGV. The CDR3 has 17 residues. V lost 1 base, J lost 1 base, and 13 bases lay in between. The CDR3 sequence is CASSLVPPGRTNEKLFF. The CDR3 nucleotides are TGTGCCAGCAGCTTAGTCCCCCCAGGGCGAACTAATGAAAAACTGTTTTTT.

This chain uses TRBV2 with TRBJ1-2; 7 bases line up with TRBD1. CDR1 is SNHLY and CDR2 is FYNNEI in the germline V gene. The J segment lost 5 bases and the V segment lost 5 bases, leaving 8 bases of the junction unmatched. The CDR3 consists of 14 residues. In DNA form, the CDR3 reads TGTGCCAGCAGTCCCACGACAGGGAATTATGGCTACACCTTC. Residues: CASSPTTGNYGYTF.

The CDR3 DNA reads as TGTGCCATCGACAGGGGCTATGGCTACACCTTC. Protein: CAIDRGYGYTF. The chain couples TRBV10-3 to TRBJ1-2; 8 nucleotides line up with TRBD1. V was clipped by 8 bases and J by 4 bases; unmatched bases: 0. This CDR3 has 11 residues. Germline CDR1 reads ENHRY; CDR2 reads SYGVKD.

This clone was recorded only once. This chain links TRBV12-5 with TRBJ2-3; D is possibly TRBD1 (6 bases). The CDR3 runs 14 residues. The germline V gene has CDR1 LGHNT and CDR2 FRNRAP. V lost 6 bases to trimming and J lost 2 bases, with 12 bases between them. The CDR3 protein is CASGTSGATDTQYF. DNA of the CDR3: TGTGCTAGTGGCACTTCAGGGGCCACAGATACGCAGTATTTT.

This chain links TRBV6-4 with TRBJ1-1; D perhaps matches TRBD1 (6 bases). The CDR3 is 13 amino acids. Germline lookup yields CDR1 MRHNA and CDR2 SNTAGT. V lost 6 bases and J 3 bases, leaving 11 bases between the germline ends. The CDR3, as DNA: TGTGCCAGCAGCCAGGGGCGTCACACTGAAGCTTTCTTT. Translated: CASSQGRHTEAFF.

This chain's CDR3 is CASSATNSNQPQHF. The CDR3 nucleotides are TGTGCCAGCAGCGCTACCAATAGCAATCAGCCCCAGCATTTT. This chain connects TRBV7-9 to TRBJ1-5; D is unclear. Trimming shortened V by 5 bases and J by 0 bases, and 8 bases separated the two germline ends. Per the germline V gene, CDR1 is SEHNR and CDR2 is FQNEAQ (reference sequence). The CDR3 extends over 14 amino acids. The complete variable domain, with remaining parts taken from reference TRBV7-9 and TRBJ1-5, reads DTGVSQNPRHKITKRGQNVTFRCDPISEHNRLYWYRQTLGQGPEFLTYFQNEAQLEKSRLLSDRFSAERPKGSFSTLEIQRTEQGDSAMYLCASSATNSNQPQHFGDGTRLSIL.

Here the CDR3 reads CASSETGTSYEQYF. CDR3 coding DNA: TGTGCCAGCAGCGAGACAGGGACCTCCTACGAGCAGTACTTC. The rearrangement joins TRBV2 to TRBJ2-7; 7 nucleotides agree with TRBD1. The CDR3 contains 14 residues. The V and J ends lost 6 bases and 0 bases, in that order; junction bases with no gene match: 5. Germline V lookup: CDR1 SNHLY, CDR2 FYNNEI.

The chain combines TRBV30 with TRBJ2-3, with TRBD2 identical over 8 bases. V lost 2 bases and J lost 6; bases outside the gene matches: 10. The germline CDR1 and CDR2 sequences are GTSNPN and SVGIG (reference sequence). This CDR3 has 15 residues. The DNA for the CDR3 is TGTGCCTGGAGTCCCGGCGGGAGGAATGGCGATACGCAGTATTTT. Its protein product is CAWSPGGRNGDTQYF.

V is TRBV7-2 and J is TRBJ1-1, with TRBD1 as a possible D gene (6 bases). From germline, CDR1 is SGHTA and CDR2 FQGNSA. The V gene lost 2 bases and the J gene lost 10 bases, with 17 bases spanning the gap. The CDR3 runs 14 residues. The CDR3 nucleotides are TGTGCCAGCAGCTTACCACCTCGGGGGGCCGGAGCTTTCTTT. Translated: CASSLPPRGAGAFF.

V gene TRBV4-1 combines with J gene TRBJ1-3; TRBD1 agrees at 10 bases. The CDR3 spans 18 residues. The J segment lost 2 bases and the V segment lost 0 bases, leaving 7 bases of the junction unmatched. Germline V gene lookup returns CDR1 MGHRA and CDR2 YSYEKL. CDR3 region: CASSQDLWGTGAGNTIYF. Written as DNA, the CDR3 is TGCGCCAGCAGCCAAGATCTTTGGGGGACAGGGGCTGGAAACACCATATATTTT.